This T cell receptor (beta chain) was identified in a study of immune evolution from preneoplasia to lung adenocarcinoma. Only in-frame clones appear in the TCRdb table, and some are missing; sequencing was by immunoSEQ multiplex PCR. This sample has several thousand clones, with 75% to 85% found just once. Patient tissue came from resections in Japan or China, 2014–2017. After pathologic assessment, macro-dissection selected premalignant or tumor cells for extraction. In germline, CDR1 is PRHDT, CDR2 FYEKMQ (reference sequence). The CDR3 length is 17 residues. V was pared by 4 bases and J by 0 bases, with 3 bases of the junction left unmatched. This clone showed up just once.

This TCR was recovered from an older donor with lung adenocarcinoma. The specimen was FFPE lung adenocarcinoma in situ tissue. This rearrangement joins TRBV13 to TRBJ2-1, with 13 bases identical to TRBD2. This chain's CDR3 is CASSSRTSGSSYNEQFF. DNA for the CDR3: TGTGCCAGCAGCTCTCGGACTAGCGGGAGCTCCTACAATGAGCAGTTCTTC.